A single sample is the source of the 31 T cell receptor beta chains below, sequenced in a study of blood T cells in healthy people across ages. Combining a sample-barcoded 5' primer with a J-beta primer mix, a second PCR ran for about 7 to 11 cycles. A single record per CDR3 protein comes from TCRdb applying MiXCR to the 5' RACE reads. The data contain hundreds of thousands of distinct CDR3 sequences, about a third of them seen just once; the ten biggest clones take up just over 15%. The specimen sequenced was blood. The receptors here all came from a woman older than 75 in good health.

This sequence joins TRBV11-1 and TRBJ1-1; 8 bases match TRBD1. The CDR3 has 13 amino acids. CDR1 and CDR2 from the germline V gene are SGHAT and FQDESV (reference sequence). With 3 bases clipped from V and 9 bases from J, the junction kept 6 bases outside the gene matches. DNA for the CDR3: TGTGCCAGCAGCTTCGACAGGGGAGGGAAAGCTTTCTTT. Its translation is CASSFDRGGKAFF.

This clonotype was counted ten times or more. The chain is built from TRBV6-1 and TRBJ2-3, with TRBD2 matching over 10 bases. This CDR3 region has 18 residues. J was trimmed by 1 base and V by 6 bases; bases with no gene match: 13. Germline CDR1 reads MNHNS; CDR2 reads SASEGT. The CDR3 nucleotides are TGTGCCAGCAGCCCTTTGGCTAGCGGGGGAAGGGGCACAGATACGCAGTATTTT. It yields the protein CASSPLASGGRGTDTQYF.

This clonotype has more than one count but fewer than ten. The CDR3 sequence: CASRTFTDTQYF. Here the CDR3 DNA reads TGTGCCAGCAGGACCTTTACAGATACGCAGTATTTT. V gene TRBV28 combines with J gene TRBJ2-3, with D unresolved. Trimming cost V 6 bases and J 3 bases, with 7 bases left between them. This CDR3 has 12 amino acids. Germline-derived CDR1 and CDR2 are MDHEN and SYDVKM.

The chain couples TRBV29-1 to TRBJ2-1, with TRBD1 matching 12 bases. V shed 4 bases, J shed 10 bases, and the junction held 8 bases outside the gene matches. There are 14 residues in the CDR3. Germline loops: CDR1 SQVTM, CDR2 ANQGSEA. CDR3 sequence (DNA): TGCAGCGTTGGGGGACAGGGGGCGCATTCCGAGCAGTTCTTC. Translation gives CSVGGQGAHSEQFF.

J is TRBJ2-6 and V is TRBV5-1; 8 nucleotides align to TRBD2. The CDR3 consists of 16 residues. Germline CDR1 and CDR2: SGHRS and YFSETQ. Trimming took 1 base from V and 2 from J; bases not matched to a gene: 2. The CDR3 DNA reads TGCGCCAGCAGCTTGAGCGGGAGTGCTGGGGCCAACGTCCTGACTTTC. Its translation is CASSLSGSAGANVLTF.

A note on this clonotype: At one of its ends the junction is not consistent with the germline gene, which may arise from a read error. CDR3 nucleotide sequence: TGTGCCAGCAGTGAATCCGGGCTCTTGGGCGGCTACGCCTTC. It yields the protein CASSESGLLGGYAF. The chain is built from TRBV6-1 and TRBJ1-2; no reliable D call. The length of the CDR3 is 14 residues. Looked up from germline, CDR1 is MNHNS and CDR2 is SASEGT.

This clonotype showed up just once. The chain joins TRBV10-3 to TRBJ1-1, with 10 bases that match TRBD1. This CDR3 region has 14 residues. Germline loops: CDR1 ENHRY, CDR2 SYGVKD. The trim removed 0 bases at V and 9 bases at J, leaving 4 bases unmatched. The CDR3 protein is CAISESTGGGKAFF. For the CDR3, the DNA is TGTGCCATCAGTGAGTCGACAGGGGGCGGCAAAGCTTTCTTT.

This chain links TRBV3-1 with TRBJ2-4, with TRBD2 matching 7 bases. The end of the DNA is better explained by TRBJ2-5, so the J call may be wrong. This CDR3 contains 13 residues. CDR1 and CDR2 (germline): LGHDT, YNNKEL (reference sequence). Written as DNA, the CDR3 is TGTGCCAGCACCACCGCGGGGGAAGAGACCCAGTACTTC. Protein: CASTTAGEETQYF.

This clonotype was picked up one time. This sequence may be a read error, since a much larger clone differs from it by one base. The chain carries TRBV5-1 and TRBJ2-5; D tentatively reads TRBD1 or TRBD2 (5 bases each). Germline V gene data show CDR1 as SGHRS and CDR2 as YFSETQ. This CDR3 comprises 15 residues. V was clipped by 0 bases and J by 7 bases, with 16 bases between them. CDR3 nucleotides: TGCGCCAGCAGCTTGGATGGGACCCTGAAGAGGACCCAGTACTTC. It encodes CASSLDGTLKRTQYF.

The chain couples TRBV7-6 to TRBJ1-3, with D possibly TRBD1 on 5 matching bases. Germline CDR1 reads SGHVS; CDR2 reads FNYEAQ. Trimming removed 7 bases from V and 1 base from J, with 11 bases in between. CDR3 size: 14 residues. CDR3 protein: CASKSGGSGNTIYF. The CDR3 DNA follows: TGTGCCAGCAAGAGCGGGGGGTCTGGAAACACCATATATTTT.

This clonotype has only a few counts. Given a much more abundant clone one base away, this may be a read error. This chain joins TRBV4-2 and TRBJ2-5; 8 positions match TRBD1. Per germline, CDR1 LGHNA and CDR2 YNFKEQ. The CDR3 sequence is 18 residues long. V gave up 0 bases and J gave up 5 bases; unmatched junction bases: 14. The DNA for the CDR3 is TGTGCCAGCAGCCAAGATAGGCGCGGACAGGGTAGAGGGGAGACCCAGTACTTC. As protein: CASSQDRRGQGRGETQYF.

The chain joins TRBV29-1 to TRBJ2-2; D might be TRBD1 or TRBD2, each matching 5 bases. The CDR3 has 14 amino acids. V was pared by 7 bases and J by 6 bases, with 18 bases between. Germline V gives CDR1 SQVTM, CDR2 ANQGSEA. The CDR3 reads CSAGAATLPGELFF. DNA of the CDR3: TGCAGCGCCGGGGCAGCCACCCTGCCCGGGGAGCTGTTTTTT.

This clonotype has a count of ten or more. The CDR3 DNA sequence: TGTGCCAGCAGTGACAACTATAATTCACCCCTCCACTTT. Residues: CASSDNYNSPLHF. V usage is TRBV2 and J usage is TRBJ1-6; no clear D gene. The CDR3 length is 13 residues. The germline V gene encodes CDR1 SNHLY and CDR2 FYNNEI. V was clipped by 3 bases and J by 3 bases, with 3 bases between them.

The J gene is TRBJ2-1, the V gene TRBV5-1; D remains unclear. Trimming shortened V by 1 base and J by 13 bases, and 15 bases separated the two germline ends. CDR1 is SGHRS and CDR2 is YFSETQ in the germline V gene. This CDR3 is built from 13 residues. This chain's CDR3 is CASSLNNKETQFF. Written as DNA, the CDR3 is TGCGCCAGCAGCTTGAACAACAAAGAGACCCAGTTCTTC.

This clonotype has ten or more counts. The rearrangement uses TRBV5-1 and TRBJ2-7; D is perhaps TRBD1 (5 bases). There are 13 residues in the CDR3. From germline, CDR1 is SGHRS and CDR2 YFSETQ. Trimming cost V 0 bases and J 3 bases, with 7 bases left between them. CDR3 sequence: CASSLVTGYEQYF. The CDR3 DNA reads TGCGCCAGCAGCTTGGTTACAGGCTACGAGCAGTACTTC. Together with reference TRBV5-1 and TRBJ2-7, the CDR3 gives the full variable domain: KAGVTQTPRYLIKTRGQQVTLSCSPISGHRSVSWYQQTPGQGLQFLFEYFSETQRNKGNFPGRFSGRQFSNSRSEMNVSTLELGDSALYLCASSLVTGYEQYFGPGTRLTVT.

The V gene is TRBV20-1, the J gene TRBJ2-5, with D possibly TRBD1 on 7 matching bases. With the DNA end fitting TRBJ2-7 better, the J assignment may be wrong. This CDR3 region has 18 residues. CDR1 and CDR2 (germline): DFQATT, SNEGSKA (reference sequence). As DNA, the CDR3 is TGCAGTGCTAGAGATCGGTTAGGTTACTCAGGGGGGTCGTACGAGCAGTACTTC. Translation gives CSARDRLGYSGGSYEQYF.

This clonotype was counted many times. The CDR3: CASSPFGTGNNEQFF. Written as DNA, the CDR3 is TGTGCCAGCAGTCCTTTCGGGACAGGCAACAATGAGCAGTTCTTC. J is TRBJ2-1 and V is TRBV25-1; TRBD1 aligns across 8 bases. The CDR3 spans 15 residues. Trimming took 5 bases from V and 5 from J; bases not matched to a gene: 8. CDR1 and CDR2 (germline): MGHDK, SYGVNS.

Turning to this clonotype: Just one base apart from a much larger clone, this may be a read error. The rearrangement uses TRBV6-2 or TRBV6-3 and TRBJ1-1; the D gene is possibly TRBD1 (6 bases). Germline V gene lookup returns CDR1 MNHEY and CDR2 SVGEGT. The CDR3 is 13 residues long. The CDR3: CTSSLTTGTEAFF. The CDR3 nucleotides are TGTACCAGCAGTTTGACCACAGGGACTGAAGCTTTCTTT.

Note on this clonotype: It may be a read error: a sequence one base away is much more abundant. The chain joins TRBV6-1 to TRBJ1-2; no definite D call. Germline assignment: CDR1 MNHNS and CDR2 SASEGT. This CDR3 region has 14 residues. This CDR3 reads CASSEGISNHGYTF. Written as DNA, the CDR3 is TGTGCCAGCAGTGAAGGAATCAGTAACCATGGCTACACCTTC.

The table lists this clonotype with a few counts. Since a much larger clone is just one base distant, this may be a read error. The chain has TRBV7-9 and TRBJ2-6; 7 bases align to TRBD1. The germline V gene has CDR1 SEHNR and CDR2 FQNEAQ (reference sequence). Trimming removed 3 bases from V and 0 bases from J; junction bases left unmatched: 2. The length of the CDR3 is 16 residues. CDR3 sequence: CASSFYRGSGANVLTF. The CDR3 bases are TGTGCCAGCAGCTTTTACAGGGGCTCTGGGGCCAACGTCCTGACTTTC.

This clonotype has at least ten counts. V usage is TRBV9 and J usage is TRBJ2-4, with 7 bases fitting TRBD1. The J segment lost 8 bases and the V segment lost 7 bases, leaving 9 bases of the junction unmatched. This CDR3 spans 13 amino acids. CDR1 is SGDLS, CDR2 YYNGEE, per germline. As DNA, the CDR3 is TGTGCCAGCGCAAGTCAGGGGGTGGACATTCAGTACTTC. Its translation is CASASQGVDIQYF. Looking up the rest from reference TRBV9 and TRBJ2-4 gives the full variable domain: DSGVTQTPKHLITATGQRVTLRCSPRSGDLSVYWYQQSLDQGLQFLIQYYNGEERAKGNILERFSAQQFPDLHSELNLSSLELGDSALYFCASASQGVDIQYFGAGTRLSVL.

This clonotype has a handful of counts. This chain joins TRBV14 and TRBJ2-3; either TRBD1 or TRBD2 may supply D (5 bases each). Germline V CDR1 and CDR2: SGHDN, FVKESK. V lost 4 bases and J lost 3, with 14 bases in between. The CDR3 spans 15 residues. The CDR3 nucleotides read TGTGCCAGCAGCCTTGGGACCTACGAAACAGATACGCAGTATTTT. Amino acids: CASSLGTYETDTQYF.

This clonotype has ten or more counts. The chain joins TRBV7-9 to TRBJ2-5, with D possibly TRBD1 on 5 matching bases. Germline V gene data show CDR1 as SEHNR and CDR2 as FQNEAQ (reference sequence). This CDR3 has 14 amino acids. V was trimmed by 5 bases and J by 1 base, leaving 11 bases between them. The CDR3 spells CASSPWTSQETQYF. The CDR3 DNA reads TGTGCCAGCAGCCCCTGGACAAGCCAAGAGACCCAGTACTTC.

Many counts were recorded for this clonotype. The V and J genes are TRBV29-1 and TRBJ2-7; TRBD2 matches 7 bases. This CDR3 region has 12 residues. With V trimmed by 7 bases and J by 5 bases, 8 bases remained unmatched. Germline V gives CDR1 SQVTM, CDR2 ANQGSEA. CDR3 in DNA: TGCAGCGCCTATGGGGGGGGACACGAGCAGTACTTC. Translated, it gives CSAYGGGHEQYF.

Comment on this clonotype: A junction boundary mismatches the germline segment, possibly from a read error. V usage is TRBV7-8 and J usage is TRBJ1-4; D ambiguous. The germline gives CDR1 SGHVS, CDR2 FQNEAQ. The CDR3 has 13 amino acids. In DNA form, the CDR3 reads TGTGCCAGCAGCTTAGAAGGGATGGAAAAACGGTTTTTT. Translation: CASSLEGMEKRFF.

V gene TRBV21-1 combines with J gene TRBJ2-6. TRBV21-1 constitutes a pseudogene. This CDR3 is built from 14 residues. The CDR3 nucleotides read TGTGCCGGCAGCCGGGTAGGATTTGCCAACGTCCTGACTTTC. As protein: CAGSRVGFANVLTF.

The chain uses TRBV6-1 and TRBJ2-2, with D possibly called TRBD1 or TRBD2 (5 bases each). The ends were cut back, 1 base at V and 5 bases at J, with 11 bases in the middle. From germline, CDR1 is MNHNS and CDR2 SASEGT. This CDR3 has 15 residues. The CDR3 nucleotides are TGTGCCAGCAGTGAAGTATCGGGGCGGACCGGGGAGCTGTTTTTT. Translated, it gives CASSEVSGRTGELFF.

The sample holds a few counts of this clonotype. This may come from a read error, since a much larger clone is one base off. The chain couples TRBV20-1 to TRBJ2-1, with 8 positions matching TRBD2. After removal of 8 bases from V and 10 bases from J, the junction contained 19 bases not matched to a gene. Germline-derived CDR1 and CDR2 are DFQATT and SNEGSKA (reference sequence). This CDR3 is 15 amino acids long. The CDR3 coding sequence is TGCAGTCCACAGGGATGCAGCGGGGGCCCATCCGAGCAGTTCTTC. Translating it yields CSPQGCSGGPSEQFF.

The V gene is TRBV20-1, the J gene TRBJ2-1; tentatively, D is TRBD2 (6 bases). The CDR3 runs 13 residues. V lost 3 bases to trimming and J lost 3 bases, with 9 bases between them. Per germline, CDR1 DFQATT and CDR2 SNEGSKA (reference sequence). For the CDR3, the DNA is TGCAGTGCTAGCGGGGGAGGCTACAATGAGCAGTTCTTC. Translated, it gives CSASGGGYNEQFF.

The chain is built from TRBV20-1 and TRBJ2-3; TRBD2 matches at 11 bases. The V gene end was trimmed by 6 bases and the J gene end by 5 bases; junction bases not matched to a gene: 7. The CDR3 runs 14 residues. The germline V gene encodes CDR1 DFQATT and CDR2 SNEGSKA (reference sequence). The CDR3 DNA follows: TGCAGTGCGGGTGGCCTAGCGGGGGGAGATACGCAGTATTTT. Its protein is CSAGGLAGGDTQYF.

This clonotype was observed a single time. The chain is built from TRBV29-1 and TRBJ1-2; D remains unclear. This CDR3 region has 12 residues. Germline V CDR1 and CDR2: SQVTM, ANQGSEA. V shed 5 bases and J shed 8 bases, with 15 bases lying between them. As DNA, the CDR3 is TGCAGCGTTAAGGAATCGTTCTTCGGCTACACCTTC. Translation gives CSVKESFFGYTF.